Below are 18 T cell receptor beta chains sequenced from a single sample in a study of CD8 T cells in Susac syndrome. An input of about 0.5 to 1 ug of RNA was subjected to reverse transcription using random hexamers. TCRdb used MiXCR to reprocess the immunoSEQ multiplex PCR reads, holding one entry per CDR3 protein. The data contain around 170,000 distinct CDR3 sequences, around 94% of them singletons. The sequencing input was CD4+ T cells from PBMCs. The receptors stem from a human donor with Susac syndrome.

The chain recombines TRBV20-1 with TRBJ1-5, with D possibly being TRBD1 (5 bases). This CDR3 region has 17 residues. V dropped 1 base and J dropped 8 bases, with 24 bases sitting between them. Germline lookup yields CDR1 DFQATT and CDR2 SNEGSKA (reference sequence). This CDR3 is CSARVQPGSGLIEPQHF. In DNA form, the CDR3 reads TGCAGTGCTAGAGTACAGCCGGGTTCGGGGCTGATAGAGCCCCAGCATTTT.

The chain joins TRBV4-1 to TRBJ2-1; 8 nucleotides agree with TRBD2. The germline V gene has CDR1 MGHRA and CDR2 YSYEKL. V lost 0 bases to trimming and J lost 4 bases; unmatched junction nucleotides: 11. This CDR3 spans 18 amino acids. The DNA of the CDR3 is TGCGCCAGCAGCCAAGAGTCGGTCCTAGCGGGCCGGTACAATGAGCAGTTCTTC. It codes for CASSQESVLAGRYNEQFF.

The rearrangement uses TRBV9 and TRBJ1-1; the D is unclear. The CDR3 contains 14 residues. Germline assignment: CDR1 SGDLS and CDR2 YYNGEE. V was pared by 0 bases and J by 8 bases, with 14 bases between. The CDR3 sequence is CASSVAQIGTEAFF. In DNA, the CDR3 is TGTGCCAGCAGCGTAGCTCAAATCGGAACCGAAGCTTTCTTT.

In DNA, the CDR3 is TGTGCCAGCAGCACTCTCGGGGACAGCTCTAATTCACCCCTCCACTTT. Translated, it gives CASSTLGDSSNSPLHF. The J gene is TRBJ1-6, the V gene TRBV9; 7 nucleotides agree with TRBD1. Germline V CDR1 and CDR2: SGDLS, YYNGEE. V dropped 4 bases and J dropped 6; count of bases not matched to a gene: 10. The CDR3 length is 16 residues.

The V and J genes are TRBV9 and TRBJ1-1; D gene uncertain. Germline V lookup: CDR1 SGDLS, CDR2 YYNGEE. The CDR3 totals 14 residues. V gave up 4 bases and J gave up 3 bases, with 13 bases separating them. In DNA form, the CDR3 reads TGTGCCAGCAGCCCACAGAAACGGGACACTGAAGCTTTCTTT. It yields the protein CASSPQKRDTEAFF.

This clonotype came up once. The CDR3: CSVAGGTQETQYF. CDR3 nucleotides: TGCAGCGTTGCCGGGGGGACGCAAGAGACCCAGTACTTC. J is TRBJ2-5 and V is TRBV29-1, with 7 bases that match TRBD2. The CDR3 loop spans 13 amino acids. Trimming at V came to 4 bases and at J to 2 bases, leaving 4 bases not matched to a gene. The germline CDR1 and CDR2 sequences are SQVTM and ANQGSEA.

The chain uses TRBV7-9 and TRBJ1-1, with D perhaps matching TRBD1 (5 bases). CDR1 and CDR2 (germline): SEHNR, FQNEAQ (reference sequence). The CDR3 loop spans 15 amino acids. The germline V and J ends were trimmed by 5 bases and 5 bases, with 18 bases remaining between them. For the CDR3, the DNA is TGTGCCAGCAGCAACACCGGGGGAGGAAGGACTGAAGCTTTCTTT. This gives the protein CASSNTGGGRTEAFF.

The genes are TRBV7-9 and TRBJ2-1; D possibly corresponds to TRBD1 (6 bases). V lost 6 bases to trimming and J lost 2 bases, with 11 bases between them. This CDR3 has 14 residues. Germline loops: CDR1 SEHNR, CDR2 FQNEAQ (reference sequence). CDR3: CASRARDTYNEQFF. For the CDR3, the DNA is TGTGCCAGCAGGGCCCGGGACACCTACAATGAGCAGTTCTTC.

The chain is built from TRBV2 and TRBJ2-5; 10 bases are a match to TRBD2. The junction had 8 bases not matched to a gene; V was cut back by 5 bases and J by 2 bases. Germline V gene sequence: CDR1 SNHLY, CDR2 FYNNEI. The CDR3 has 16 amino acids. CDR3 amino acids: CASSLSGGGSQETQYF. As DNA, the CDR3 is TGTGCCAGCAGTTTAAGCGGGGGGGGTAGTCAAGAGACCCAGTACTTC.

The chain is built from TRBV7-2 and TRBJ1-6, with 7 bases aligning to TRBD1. The trim removed 5 bases at V and 10 bases at J, leaving 11 bases unmatched. Germline V gene sequence: CDR1 SGHTA, CDR2 FQGNSA. The CDR3 length is 15 residues. CDR3 in DNA: TGTGCCAGCAGCGTTAACAGGGGAGGCGGCTCACCCCTCCACTTT. Protein sequence: CASSVNRGGGSPLHF.

V gene TRBV18 combines with J gene TRBJ2-7; D unresolved. Germline V gene lookup returns CDR1 KGHSH and CDR2 LQKENI. This CDR3 contains 14 residues. Trimming cost V 0 bases and J 4 bases, with 10 bases left between them. CDR3 in amino acids: CASSPPYTKYEQYF. The CDR3 nucleotides are TGTGCCAGCTCACCACCGTACACCAAATACGAGCAGTACTTC.

The chain links TRBV18 to TRBJ1-2; D remains ambiguous. V was shortened by 3 bases and J by 0 bases, with 8 bases between the two germline ends. CDR1 KGHSH and CDR2 LQKENI come from the germline V gene. The CDR3 consists of 14 residues. CDR3 bases: TGTGCCAGCTCACCTAACCCCACTAACTATGGCTACACCTTC. It specifies CASSPNPTNYGYTF.

V and J are TRBV29-1 and TRBJ2-5; 7 bases are shared with TRBD2. The V segment lost 3 bases and the J segment 7 bases; nucleotides outside the gene matches: 5. The CDR3 consists of 12 residues. Germline values: CDR1 SQVTM, CDR2 ANQGSEA. CDR3 protein: CSVDGGEGTQYF. For the CDR3, the DNA is TGCAGCGTTGATGGTGGGGAGGGGACCCAGTACTTC.

V is TRBV4-3 and J is TRBJ1-4; D gene ambiguous. V was clipped by 1 base and J by 7 bases, with 10 bases between them. Germline assignment: CDR1 LGHNA and CDR2 YSLEER. The CDR3 runs to 14 residues. The CDR3 nucleotides are TGCGCCAGCAGCCAAGCACCTTTAGGTGAAAAACTGTTTTTT. The encoded protein is CASSQAPLGEKLFF.

This chain joins TRBV29-1 and TRBJ2-3; D may be TRBD1 (5 bases). Trimming removed 3 bases at V and 5 bases at J, with 12 bases between. Germline V lookup: CDR1 SQVTM, CDR2 ANQGSEA. The CDR3 runs 13 residues. CDR3 bases: TGCAGCGTTGATTCAGGGAAAAGAGATACGCAGTATTTT. Protein product: CSVDSGKRDTQYF.

V is TRBV7-2 and J is TRBJ2-4, with 7 bases that match TRBD2. Per the germline V gene, CDR1 is SGHTA and CDR2 is FQGNSA. This CDR3 contains 14 residues. V was pared by 6 bases and J by 10 bases, with 12 bases of the junction left unmatched. The chain's CDR3 is CASSRNSGPAIQYF. CDR3 DNA: TGTGCCAGCAGTCGTAATAGCGGGCCAGCTATTCAGTACTTC.

Here the CDR3 DNA reads TGTGCCAGCAGCCACTTATACGGTACGCAGTATTTT. It is translated as CASSHLYGTQYF. The chain uses TRBV7-2 and TRBJ2-3; no clear D gene. From germline, CDR1 is SGHTA and CDR2 FQGNSA. The V end was cut by 5 bases, the J end by 8 bases, with 11 bases between. This CDR3 contains 12 residues.

This clonotype occurred once. The gene calls are TRBV3-1 and TRBJ2-1, with D tentatively TRBD1 (5 bases). V was trimmed by 4 bases and J by 3 bases, leaving 13 bases between them. The CDR3 contains 15 residues. The germline CDR1 and CDR2 sequences are LGHDT and YNNKEL (reference sequence). The CDR3: CASSPTPDNYNEQFF. CDR3 sequence (DNA): TGTGCCAGCAGCCCCACCCCGGACAACTACAATGAGCAGTTCTTC.